Included here is one TCR beta chain sequence, with context. CDR1 and CDR2 (germline): MNHEY, SVGAGI. There are 14 residues in the CDR3. The entry originates in a study of cytomegalovirus exposure and HLA in healthy donors. It was with 60 Vbeta and 13 Jbeta primers that the PCR ran. Produced via immunoSEQ multiplex PCR; TCRdb's table is partial and in-frame only. This table has 50,000 or so clones, about 50% appearing once. The sequence came from a human donor in good health. The sample comprised PBMCs. The chain combines TRBV6-5 with TRBJ2-5; 8 bases align to TRBD1. The J call is doubtful: the DNA matches TRBJ2-7 better. CDR3: CSSRRGRGRVEQYF. CDR3 DNA: TGTTCTTCACGACGGGGCAGGGGGCGAGTCGAGCAGTACTTC.